This T cell receptor (beta chain) was sequenced during a study of blood T cell repertoires in COVID-19. Per germline, CDR1 SEHNR and CDR2 FQNEAQ (reference sequence). Deletions cut 1 base from V and 5 bases from J, with 12 bases between. The CDR3 length is 14 residues. Data came from immunoSEQ multiplex PCR; TCRdb stores just in-frame clones and leaves some out. This sample has tens of thousands of clones; 80% to 90% occur once, and the top ten carry over 4.5%. The material sequenced was peripheral blood. The sequence was collected from a man aged 50 to 59 with active COVID-19. J is TRBJ2-7 and V is TRBV7-9; D might be TRBD2 (7 bases). The CDR3 region is CASSLGGGRDEQYF. Here the CDR3 DNA reads TGTGCCAGCAGCTTAGGCGGGGGCCGTGACGAGCAGTACTTC.